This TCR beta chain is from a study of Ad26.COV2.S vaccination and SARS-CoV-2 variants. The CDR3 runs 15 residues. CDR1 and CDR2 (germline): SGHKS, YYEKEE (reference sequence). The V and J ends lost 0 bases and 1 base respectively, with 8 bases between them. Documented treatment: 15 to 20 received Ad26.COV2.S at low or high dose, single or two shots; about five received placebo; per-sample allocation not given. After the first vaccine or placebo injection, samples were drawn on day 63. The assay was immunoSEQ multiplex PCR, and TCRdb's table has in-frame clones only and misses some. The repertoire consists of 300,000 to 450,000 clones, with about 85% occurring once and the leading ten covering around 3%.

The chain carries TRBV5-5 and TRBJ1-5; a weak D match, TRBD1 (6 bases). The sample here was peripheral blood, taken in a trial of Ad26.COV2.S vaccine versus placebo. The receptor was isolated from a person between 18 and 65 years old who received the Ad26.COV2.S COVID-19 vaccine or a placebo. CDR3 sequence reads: CASSLVQGSNQPQHF. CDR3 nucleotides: TGTGCCAGCAGCTTGGTCCAGGGGAGCAATCAGCCCCAGCATTTT.